The present T cell receptor (beta chain) was sequenced within a study of regulatory T cells in long-lasting Graves disease. Specified time point: newly diagnosed GD, antithyroid drugs for less than 3 months. RNA isolated from PBMCs was used to make the TCR library. Investigators prepared the TCR beta libraries by applying iRepertoire HTBI primers and Arm-PCR of CDR3 regions. TCRdb passed the multiplex PCR reads through MiXCR, listing each CDR3 protein once. The sample lists over 450,000 distinct CDR3 sequences, around 12% occurring once. This clonotype has more than one count but fewer than ten. Germline and junction disagree at one end, which may indicate a read error. There are 13 residues in the CDR3. Germline-derived CDR1 and CDR2 are DFQATT and SNEGSKA (reference sequence). This sample was also put to use in a study of T cells in Graves' hyperthyroidism and ophthalmopathy.

This TCR came from a woman under 40 with Graves disease. The sample was peripheral blood mononuclear cells (PBMCs), taken at new diagnosis, from a patient treated with antithyroid drugs. V and J are TRBV20-1 and TRBJ2-3; D is possibly TRBD2 (6 bases). CDR3 nucleotide sequence: TGCAGTGCTAGAGATTCAATGGGACTGGAGGTTCCCTTT. It encodes CSARDSMGLEVPF.